Listed below are T cell receptor beta chains from one sample, sequenced in a study of T cell responses to AZD1222 COVID-19 vaccine. Repertoires were generated with immunoSEQ multiplex PCR, while TCRdb's copy carries only in-frame clones and drops some. The data show approximately 110,000 clones, 88% seen once. Sequences were derived from peripheral blood, sampled on day 0 of AZD1222 vaccination. Receptors were obtained from an adult in good health. Both conserved end residues are part of each CDR3. Fields, in order: CDR3 length, V gene, D gene, J gene, clone size, CDR3 protein, CDR3 DNA. D genes are given only for firm matches. Part of the rows lack a size; the others show once, few, many or a class for expanded clones.

cdr3_length: 13; v_call: TRBV18; d_call: NA; j_call: TRBJ1-6; clone_size: NA; cdr3_aa: CASSNGGDSPLHF; cdr3_nt: TGTGCCAGCTCCAACGGAGGGGATTCACCCCTCCACTTT
cdr3_length: 13; v_call: TRBV12-3/TRBV12-4; d_call: NA; j_call: TRBJ2-7; clone_size: NA; cdr3_aa: CASSFRGRHEQYF; cdr3_nt: TGTGCCAGCAGTTTCCGGGGGCGGCACGAGCAGTACTTC
cdr3_length: 15; v_call: TRBV6-6; d_call: NA; j_call: TRBJ1-2; clone_size: NA; cdr3_aa: CASSSAGEGNYGYTF; cdr3_nt: TGTGCCAGCAGTTCCGCAGGGGAGGGGAACTATGGCTACACCTTC
cdr3_length: 14; v_call: TRBV19; d_call: NA; j_call: TRBJ2-7; clone_size: NA; cdr3_aa: CATSSGLSTYEQYF; cdr3_nt: TGTGCCACCAGTAGTGGACTTTCGACCTACGAGCAGTACTTC
cdr3_length: 15; v_call: TRBV6-1; d_call: TRBD1; j_call: TRBJ1-2; clone_size: NA; cdr3_aa: CASSEGQGHNYGYTF; cdr3_nt: TGTGCCAGCAGTGAAGGACAGGGGCATAACTATGGCTACACCTTC
cdr3_length: 11; v_call: TRBV2; d_call: NA; j_call: TRBJ1-6; clone_size: NA; cdr3_aa: CASSRTSPLHF; cdr3_nt: TGTGCCAGCAGTAGGACTAGCCCCCTCCACTTT
cdr3_length: 12; v_call: TRBV6-2/TRBV6-3; d_call: NA; j_call: TRBJ1-2; clone_size: NA; cdr3_aa: CASSYADYGYTF; cdr3_nt: TGTGCCAGCAGTTACGCGGACTATGGCTACACCTTC
cdr3_length: 15; v_call: TRBV3-1/TRBV3-2; d_call: NA; j_call: TRBJ2-7; clone_size: NA; cdr3_aa: CASSDYYQGPYEQYF; cdr3_nt: TGTGCCAGCAGCGATTACTACCAGGGTCCCTACGAGCAGTACTTC
cdr3_length: 13; v_call: TRBV12-3/TRBV12-4; d_call: TRBD1; j_call: TRBJ1-2; clone_size: NA; cdr3_aa: CASSNRGSYGYTF; cdr3_nt: TGTGCCAGCAGCAACAGGGGGTCCTATGGCTACACCTTC
cdr3_length: 14; v_call: TRBV15; d_call: NA; j_call: TRBJ1-6; clone_size: NA; cdr3_aa: CATSRGGKGSPLHF; cdr3_nt: TGTGCCACCAGCAGAGGAGGGAAGGGTTCACCCCTCCACTTT
cdr3_length: 16; v_call: TRBV7-8; d_call: TRBD1; j_call: TRBJ1-5; clone_size: few; cdr3_aa: CASSLAVGQGNQPQHF; cdr3_nt: TGTGCCAGCAGCTTAGCGGTTGGACAGGGGAATCAGCCCCAGCATTTT
cdr3_length: 13; v_call: TRBV14; d_call: NA; j_call: TRBJ1-1; clone_size: NA; cdr3_aa: CASSQDGKRAAFF; cdr3_nt: TGTGCCAGCAGCCAAGATGGTAAAAGGGCAGCTTTCTTT
cdr3_length: 16; v_call: TRBV4-2; d_call: TRBD1; j_call: TRBJ1-5; clone_size: NA; cdr3_aa: CASSQDLGTGGQPQHF; cdr3_nt: TGTGCCAGCAGCCAAGATCTCGGGACAGGGGGTCAGCCCCAGCATTTT
cdr3_length: 16; v_call: TRBV7-9; d_call: TRBD1; j_call: TRBJ1-6; clone_size: NA; cdr3_aa: CASSADGTGDGSPLHF; cdr3_nt: TGTGCCAGCAGCGCCGACGGGACAGGGGATGGTTCACCCCTCCACTTT
cdr3_length: 13; v_call: TRBV6-5; d_call: NA; j_call: TRBJ1-4; clone_size: NA; cdr3_aa: CASSPPGHEKLFF; cdr3_nt: TGTGCCAGCAGCCCACCTGGGCATGAAAAACTGTTTTTT
cdr3_length: 12; v_call: TRBV2; d_call: NA; j_call: TRBJ2-7; clone_size: NA; cdr3_aa: CASSEQSYEQYF; cdr3_nt: TGTGCCAGCAGTGAACAATCCTACGAGCAGTACTTC
cdr3_length: 14; v_call: TRBV29-1; d_call: TRBD2; j_call: TRBJ2-1; clone_size: NA; cdr3_aa: CSVGTGLEAGEQFF; cdr3_nt: TGCAGCGTGGGAACGGGACTAGAAGCAGGTGAGCAGTTCTTC
cdr3_length: 11; v_call: TRBV5-1; d_call: NA; j_call: TRBJ1-1; clone_size: NA; cdr3_aa: CASRSGNEAFF; cdr3_nt: TGCGCCAGCAGATCAGGGAATGAAGCTTTCTTT
cdr3_length: 14; v_call: TRBV9; d_call: NA; j_call: TRBJ1-2; clone_size: once; cdr3_aa: CASSVGRGNYGYTF; cdr3_nt: TGTGCCAGCAGCGTTGGGAGGGGGAACTATGGCTACACCTTC
cdr3_length: 15; v_call: TRBV15; d_call: NA; j_call: TRBJ2-7; clone_size: NA; cdr3_aa: CATSRDDLGTYEQYF; cdr3_nt: TGTGCCACCAGCAGAGATGATTTAGGCACCTACGAGCAGTACTTC
cdr3_length: 13; v_call: TRBV19; d_call: NA; j_call: TRBJ1-4; clone_size: once; cdr3_aa: CASSMKANEKLFF; cdr3_nt: TGTGCCAGTAGTATGAAGGCAAATGAAAAACTGTTTTTT
cdr3_length: 15; v_call: TRBV4-3; d_call: TRBD2; j_call: TRBJ2-5; clone_size: few; cdr3_aa: CASSHGSGSKETQYF; cdr3_nt: TGCGCCAGCAGCCATGGTAGCGGGTCCAAAGAGACCCAGTACTTC
cdr3_length: 12; v_call: TRBV11-3; d_call: NA; j_call: TRBJ1-2; clone_size: NA; cdr3_aa: CASSSTNYGYTF; cdr3_nt: TGTGCCAGCAGCTCCACCAACTATGGCTACACCTTC